This TCR beta chain was captured in a study of long-term antiretroviral therapy in people with HIV (dated by TCRdb to 2021 to 2024). Context from the whole study: The earliest samples were collected roughly a decade before the 2015 WHO recommendation for immediate ART, at a time when ART was usually postponed until CD4 counts fell. A retrospective serial study tested whether ART initiation and durable HIV suppression were associated with changes in peripheral blood TRB repertoire composition and diversity. A total of under 250 cryopreserved PBMC samples came from a few dozen adults with confirmed HIV infection and were collected serially over a mean of roughly 6 years (range 1-12). Among the 25 to 30 participants with HIV, roughly eleven were female. No cross-contamination during QIAcube processing was shown when test extractions of a monoclonal T-cell line were performed alongside about 30 polyclonal samples. General findings and caveats noted by the study authors: No data were available on ART adherence, viral resistance or therapy changes, limiting inferences about post-ART repertoire changes. Because PBMC availability was limited, only the TCR beta chain was sequenced, with no alpha chain pairing. Compared with controls, HIV repertoires had narrower CDR3 length ranges, and the network structure pointed to an antigen-experienced repertoire that shifted only slightly toward naive after ART. The samples span the years 2004 to 2017, and the ART regimens used may be less effective than current regimens. The repertoire was dominated across all time points by expanded TRB clones identified before ART initiation, although this dominance was seen to fluctuate and to decrease in many PLHIV after ART. Starting ART was linked to a significant rise in TRB diversity, yet even with long-term ART the diversity remained significantly lower than in transplant donor controls. Unsorted PBMC were profiled instead of sorted CD4+ and CD8+ T cells because pre-ART samples had limited cell numbers.

Comment on this clone: Its antigen is unknown. No base qualities exist here, and no much larger clone lies one base off it.

Sequencing of the TRB variable region was done with the immunoSEQ hsTCRB v3.0 assay at survey level resolution. A depth of roughly 35,000-55,000 T-cell genomes per sample was targeted for TRB sequencing. Pooled TRB libraries were sequenced on an Illumina MiSeq with a v3 150-cycle kit. In the original analysis: Repertoire analysis was performed in R inside a reproducible Nextflow workflow that covered QC, data transformation and analysis. Custom analyses were implemented in LymphoSeq2, an R package for AIRR-Seq data exploration. A few samples that yielded fewer than 5000 total TRB sequences were excluded, so that around 190 HIV repertoires were analyzed. Among the approximately 190 HIV repertoires that were kept, under 60 were collected before ART initiation and more than 120 were collected after ART initiation. Repertoires were downsampled to 5000 TRB nucleotide sequences, and summary statistics were averaged over 100 downsampling iterations. TRB sequences were retained for analysis only if CDR3 regions of at least seven amino acids were present. A Shannon entropy-derived clonality score and the Gini coefficient were used to measure diversity. Repertoire networks linked the top 5000 CDR3 amino acid sequences whenever two sequences differed by an edit distance of one. For TRB CDR3 amino acid sequences, antigen specificity groups and MHC restriction were predicted with GLIPH2. CDR3 amino acid sequences were matched against VDJdb and McPAS-TCR to flag known CMV, EBV, HIV or tissue antigen associations. Pre-ART, post-ART and control groups were compared with Wilcoxon signed-rank tests and Holm-Bonferroni correction. TCRdb's version of the immuneACCESS table is confined to in-frame rearrangements and falls short of the full clone set. An unresolved V gene accounts for under half of the shortfall where checked; the remainder is of unknown origin. V and J calls and clone size come straight from that table; D and trimming were deduced from the DNA. Here the sample has 20,000 to 30,000 clones; 65% to 80% occur a single time. The leading ten clones occupy about 9% of the sample.

Inclusion was restricted to participants for whom at least one PBMC sample before ART initiation and at least two post-ART samples were available. Every participant with HIV received treatment in the United States of America. Before DNA extraction, cryopreserved samples of about 0.95-10 million PBMC were thawed and washed. At the time of the earliest PBMC sample, participants with HIV were aged between about 20 and 54 years. PBMC samples from each participant spanned 1-4 timepoints before ART initiation and 2-8 timepoints after ART initiation, with a median of 7 samples. Serial HIV viral load, CD4+ T-cell count, ART history and demographic data were obtained for every participant. A Qiagen kit on a QIAcube was used to extract genomic DNA from unsorted PBMC, with samples processed in batches of 12. The clonotype comes from a woman aged 40-49 years with HIV. The source was unsorted PBMCs, collected 1.2 years after starting antiretroviral therapy.

The CDR3 sequence is CASSKVLNTEAFF. The DNA sequence is given as TGTGCCAGTAGTAAGGTGCTGAACACTGAAGCTTTCTTT. Rearrangement joined TRBV19 to TRBJ1-1; no D gene is confidently identified. A distance of 6 bases separates the germline ends of V and J, which lose 4 bases and 0 bases respectively. According to the germline V gene (reference sequence), CDR1 reads LNHDA and CDR2 reads SQIVND. From cysteine to phenylalanine, the CDR3 is 13 amino acids long. CDR3 DNA is the only sequence kept; it has 39 bases, read in frame from the first base.